This TCR beta chain was sequenced for a study of CD8 T cells in ankylosing spondylitis. Trimming removed 1 base at V and 7 bases at J, with 12 bases between. CDR3 size: 14 residues. The germline V gene encodes CDR1 SEHNR and CDR2 FQNEAQ (reference sequence). Overall study results and limits: Ankylosing spondylitis blood appeared to carry a characteristic TCR beta motif of several highly homologous variants.

Comment on this clonotype: Antigen: not known.

TCRdb passed the 5' RACE reads through MiXCR, listing each CDR3 protein once. The sample gives 750,000 to 850,000 distinct CDR3 sequences, 12% of which show up once; approximately 0.46% is in the top ten. Sequencing was done on a sample of blood, either unsorted or a sorted T cell fraction (not recorded which). The source of this sequence is a male donor with ankylosing spondylitis. The chain joins TRBV7-9 to TRBJ2-3; a weak D match, TRBD2 (5 bases). The CDR3: CASSLGSRGYTQYF. In DNA form, the CDR3 reads TGTGCCAGCAGCTTAGGTTCCAGAGGGTATACGCAGTATTTT.